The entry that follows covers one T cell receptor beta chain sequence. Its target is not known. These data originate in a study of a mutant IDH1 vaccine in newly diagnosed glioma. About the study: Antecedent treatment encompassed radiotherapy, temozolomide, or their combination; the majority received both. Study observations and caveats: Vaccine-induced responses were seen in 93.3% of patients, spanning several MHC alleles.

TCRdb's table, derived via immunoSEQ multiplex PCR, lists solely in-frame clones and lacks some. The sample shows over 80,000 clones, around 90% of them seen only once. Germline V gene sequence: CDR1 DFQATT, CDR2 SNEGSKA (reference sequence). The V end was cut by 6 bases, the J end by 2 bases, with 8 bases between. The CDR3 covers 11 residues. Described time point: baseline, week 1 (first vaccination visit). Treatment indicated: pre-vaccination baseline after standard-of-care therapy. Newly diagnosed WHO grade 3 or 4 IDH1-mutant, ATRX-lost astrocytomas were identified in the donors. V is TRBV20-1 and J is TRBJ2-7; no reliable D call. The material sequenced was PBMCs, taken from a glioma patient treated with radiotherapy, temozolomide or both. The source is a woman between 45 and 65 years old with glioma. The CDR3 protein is CSAPRTYEQYF. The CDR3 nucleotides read TGCAGTGCACCAAGGACCTACGAGCAGTACTTC.